The 31 T cell receptor beta chains in this list originate from one sample, sequenced in a study of OX40 agonist ivuxolimab in advanced cancers. Assay used: immunoSEQ multiplex PCR; TCRdb lists only in-frame clones, some missing. The table lists about 16,000 clones, approximately 84% of them singletons. The source was CD4+ or CD8+ T cells sorted from blood, collected in a trial of the OX40 agonist ivuxolimab. These TCRs come from an adult with an advanced solid tumor such as melanoma, head and neck, liver or kidney cancer.

The rearrangement links TRBV27 to TRBJ1-2; D unclear. V was trimmed by 8 bases and J by 1 base, leaving 17 bases between them. This CDR3 is built from 15 residues. Germline V gene data show CDR1 as MNHEY and CDR2 as SMNVEV (reference sequence). The CDR3 nucleotides read TGTGCCAGCCGACCGCCCGGAGGCAATAACTATGGCTACACCTTC. Translating gives CASRPPGGNNYGYTF.

There are a few counts of this clone. V gene TRBV9 combines with J gene TRBJ2-2, with TRBD2 matching 8 bases. V lost 0 bases to trimming and J lost 0 bases; unmatched junction nucleotides: 4. Per germline, CDR1 SGDLS and CDR2 YYNGEE. The CDR3 is made up of 17 amino acids. The CDR3 reads CASSVGTSGANTGELFF. The CDR3 nucleotides are TGTGCCAGCAGCGTAGGTACTAGCGGCGCGAACACCGGGGAGCTGTTTTTT.

This clone was seen a single time. The chain has TRBV7-9 and TRBJ1-4; the D is unclear. Germline lookup yields CDR1 SEHNR and CDR2 FQNEAQ (reference sequence). V lost 1 base and J 4 bases, leaving 4 bases between the germline ends. The CDR3 contains 13 residues. This chain's CDR3 is CASSLGVNEKLFF. CDR3 coding DNA: TGTGCCAGCAGCTTAGGTGTTAATGAAAAACTGTTTTTT.

The chain couples TRBV19 to TRBJ2-7, with 8 bases fitting TRBD1. Germline V gene sequence: CDR1 LNHDA, CDR2 SQIVND (reference sequence). J lost 2 bases, V lost 5 bases, and 2 bases had no gene match. The CDR3 extends over 13 amino acids. CDR3 region: CASSVGQAYEQYF. Written as DNA, the CDR3 is TGTGCCAGTAGTGTGGGACAGGCCTACGAGCAGTACTTC.

This clone occurred once. The gene calls are TRBV19 and TRBJ2-7, with 10 positions matching TRBD1. V lost 9 bases, J lost 3 bases, and 5 bases stayed unmatched. Germline CDR1 reads LNHDA; CDR2 reads SQIVND (reference sequence). This CDR3 is built from 13 residues. The CDR3 nucleotides are TGTGCCAGCGGACAGGGGGTTTTCTACGAGCAGTACTTC. It encodes CASGQGVFYEQYF.

This sequence joins TRBV7-8 and TRBJ1-5; D is uncertain. Germline V CDR1 and CDR2: SGHVS, FQNEAQ. The germline V and J ends were trimmed by 0 bases and 5 bases, with 14 bases remaining between them. This CDR3 spans 16 amino acids. CDR3 nucleotide sequence: TGTGCCAGCAGCTTAGCCTCCCGACAAGGGCATCAGCCCCAGCATTTT. Translated: CASSLASRQGHQPQHF.

This sequence joins TRBV5-8 and TRBJ2-7; D perhaps matches TRBD2 (6 bases). The CDR3 extends over 16 amino acids. V was clipped by 5 bases and J by 2 bases, with 20 bases between them. Germline V gives CDR1 SGHTS, CDR2 YDEGEE. CDR3 DNA sequence: TGTGCCAGCAGTCCCCTCGGGACTTCGGCTACCTACGAGCAGTACTTC. Translating it yields CASSPLGTSATYEQYF.

The chain joins TRBV9 to TRBJ2-5, with TRBD2 matching over 8 bases. The J call may not be correct, given that the DNA end is closer to TRBJ2-7. There are 14 residues in the CDR3. Germline assignment: CDR1 SGDLS and CDR2 YYNGEE. The CDR3 reads CASSVGSGTIEQYF. The CDR3 nucleotides read TGTGCCAGCAGCGTGGGTAGCGGGACAATCGAGCAGTACTTC.

This chain connects TRBV5-4 to TRBJ2-1; 8 nucleotides match TRBD1. The CDR3 is 16 amino acids. V trimming: 6 bases; J trimming: 8 bases; junction bases outside the gene matches: 16. Looked up from germline, CDR1 is SGHNT and CDR2 is YYREEE (reference sequence). The DNA of the CDR3 is TGTGCCAGCACCTACCAAGGGACAGGCCTCGGGGATGAGCAGTTCTTC. It yields the protein CASTYQGTGLGDEQFF.

The chain is built from TRBV4-3 and TRBJ1-2, with TRBD1 identical over 9 bases. There are 17 residues in the CDR3. With V trimmed by 0 bases and J by 6 bases, 11 bases remained unmatched. The V gene's germline CDR1 is LGHNA and CDR2 YSLEER. The DNA of the CDR3 is TGCGCCAGCAGCCAAGATCGCCCGACAGGGGGTTTAGATGGCTACACCTTC. It specifies CASSQDRPTGGLDGYTF.

This chain joins TRBV27 and TRBJ2-3; 11 positions match TRBD2. V was pared by 3 bases and J by 6 bases, with 5 bases of the junction left unmatched. The CDR3 contains 15 residues. Germline assignment: CDR1 MNHEY and CDR2 SMNVEV (reference sequence). CDR3 amino acids: CASSLLAGGWDTQYF. CDR3 sequence (DNA): TGTGCCAGCAGTTTGCTAGCGGGGGGCTGGGATACGCAGTATTTT.

This chain joins TRBV7-9 and TRBJ2-2; 10 bases are shared with TRBD1. With V trimmed by 3 bases and J by 7 bases, 5 bases remained unmatched. The CDR3 runs 15 residues. Germline loops: CDR1 SEHNR, CDR2 FQNEAQ (reference sequence). The CDR3 nucleotides read TGTGCCAGCAGCTTGGCGACAGGGGGCCTCGGGGAGCTGTTTTTT. Encoded protein: CASSLATGGLGELFF.

The J gene is TRBJ2-1, the V gene TRBV27, with 7 bases fitting TRBD2. Losses at the gene ends were 2 bases for V and 9 bases for J; bases not matched to a gene: 4. Germline V gene lookup returns CDR1 MNHEY and CDR2 SMNVEV (reference sequence). The CDR3 totals 13 residues. The CDR3 spells CASSLGGVGEQFF. CDR3 DNA sequence: TGTGCCAGCAGTTTAGGGGGGGTTGGTGAGCAGTTCTTC.

V is TRBV4-3 and J is TRBJ1-3; 11 bases agree with TRBD1. With 4 bases clipped from V and 8 bases from J, the junction kept 4 bases outside the gene matches. This CDR3 comprises 14 residues. CDR1 and CDR2 (germline): LGHNA, YSLEER. CDR3 sequence reads: CASSPGQGADTIYF. CDR3 nucleotides: TGCGCCAGCAGCCCAGGACAGGGGGCGGACACCATATATTTT.

This chain uses TRBV19 with TRBJ1-1; 7 bases map to TRBD1. The CDR3 runs to 14 residues. From germline, CDR1 is LNHDA and CDR2 SQIVND (reference sequence). Losses at the gene ends were 6 bases for V and 3 bases for J; bases not matched to a gene: 7. The CDR3 region has the DNA TGTGCCAGTAGCGAACACAGGGGAGACACTGAAGCTTTCTTT. It is translated as CASSEHRGDTEAFF.

V and J are TRBV11-2 and TRBJ2-6, with D tentatively TRBD2 (6 bases). CDR1 is SGHAT, CDR2 FQNNGV, per germline. CDR3 length: 16 amino acids. V was pared by 1 base and J by 0 bases, with 7 bases between. The CDR3 protein is CASSLGGNSGANVLTF. In DNA form, the CDR3 reads TGTGCCAGCAGCTTAGGCGGGAACTCTGGGGCCAACGTCCTGACTTTC. The variable domain in full, with the rest retrieved from reference TRBV11-2 and TRBJ2-6, is EAGVAQSPRYKIIEKRQSVAFWCNPISGHATLYWYQQILGQGPKLLIQFQNNGVVDDSQLPKDRFSAERLKGVDSTLKIQPAKLEDSAVYLCASSLGGNSGANVLTFGAGSRLTVL.

Only one count was recorded for this clone. The rearrangement joins TRBV5-8 to TRBJ2-1; perhaps TRBD1 as D (5 bases). Between the trimmed V and J ends, which lost 1 base and 2 bases, there was a span of 10 bases. The CDR3 has 15 amino acids. Germline V CDR1 and CDR2: SGHTS, YDEGEE. CDR3 in amino acids: CASSLQGGTYNEQFF. In nucleotides, the CDR3 is TGTGCCAGCAGCTTGCAGGGTGGAACCTACAATGAGCAGTTCTTC.

This clone was seen only once. The V gene is TRBV4-1, the J gene TRBJ1-3; 7 nucleotides line up with TRBD1. The germline V gene has CDR1 MGHRA and CDR2 YSYEKL. The CDR3 runs 16 residues. V lost 0 bases to trimming and J lost 8 bases; unmatched junction nucleotides: 10. CDR3 sequence (DNA): TGCGCCAGCAGCCAAGATCCGGGACAGCTATTGGACACCATATATTTT. This sequence encodes CASSQDPGQLLDTIYF.

The chain has TRBV12-5 and TRBJ1-3, with no clear D. Trimming took off 0 bases at V and 0 bases at J, with 9 bases between the two ends. The CDR3 is 16 amino acids. CDR1 is LGHNT, CDR2 FRNRAP, per germline. The CDR3 nucleotides are TGTGCTAGTGGTTTGGTAAGCTGGGTCTCTGGAAACACCATATATTTT. Translated, it gives CASGLVSWVSGNTIYF.

J is TRBJ2-7 and V is TRBV27, with a possible D match to TRBD1 (6 bases). The CDR3 runs to 12 residues. Germline V lookup: CDR1 MNHEY, CDR2 SMNVEV (reference sequence). The CDR3 bases are TGTGCGACAGGACCCCTTGGGGACGAGCAGTACTTC. It encodes CATGPLGDEQYF.

This clone was seen a few times. This chain links TRBV5-6 with TRBJ2-5; the D gene is possibly TRBD1 (5 bases). The CDR3 is 13 residues long. V gave up 2 bases and J gave up 12 bases, with 17 bases separating them. Germline V gives CDR1 SGHDT, CDR2 YYEEEE. For the CDR3, the DNA is TGTGCCAGCAGCTTTAGGTTGGTACAGGTCGAGTACTTC. It is translated as CASSFRLVQVEYF.

The rearrangement joins TRBV19 to TRBJ2-7; D is unresolved. Trimming removed 3 bases from V and 2 bases from J, with 8 bases in between. Germline V CDR1 and CDR2: LNHDA, SQIVND (reference sequence). The CDR3 is 13 residues long. The chain's CDR3 is CASSMGNPYEQYF. The CDR3 coding sequence is TGTGCCAGTAGTATGGGCAACCCCTACGAGCAGTACTTC. The full variable domain, in which reference TRBV19 and TRBJ2-7 provide the parts outside the CDR3, is DGGITQSPKYLFRKEGQNVTLSCEQNLNHDAMYWYRQDPGQGLRLIYYSQIVNDFQKGDIAEGYSVSREKKESFPLTVTSAQKNPTAFYLCASSMGNPYEQYFGPGTRLTVT.

The sample holds a few counts of this clone. The chain recombines TRBV28 with TRBJ2-2; a possible D gene is TRBD2 (5 bases). Germline-derived CDR1 and CDR2 are MDHEN and SYDVKM. Trimming pared 1 base from V and 1 base from J, leaving 7 bases between. This CDR3 region has 15 residues. CDR3 amino acids: CASSLLAGNTGELFF. The CDR3 DNA is TGTGCCAGCAGTTTATTGGCGGGGAACACCGGGGAGCTGTTTTTT.

The chain uses TRBV13 and TRBJ1-5; D gene uncertain. Trimming pared 5 bases from V and 5 bases from J, leaving 7 bases between. This CDR3 region has 12 residues. Germline lookup yields CDR1 PRHDT and CDR2 FYEKMQ (reference sequence). CDR3 coding DNA: TGTGCCAGCAGCAGAGGAGATCAGCCCCAGCATTTT. This encodes CASSRGDQPQHF.

The chain recombines TRBV27 with TRBJ2-1; D gene ambiguous. The CDR3 is made up of 12 amino acids. Trimming pared 3 bases from V and 8 bases from J, leaving 8 bases between. Looked up from germline, CDR1 is MNHEY and CDR2 is SMNVEV (reference sequence). The CDR3: CASSFLGYEQFF. As DNA, the CDR3 is TGTGCCAGCAGTTTTTTGGGATATGAGCAGTTCTTC.

The sample holds a few counts of this clone. The V call is TRBV30, the J call TRBJ1-6; D unresolved. This CDR3 region has 14 residues. CDR1 and CDR2 from the germline V gene are GTSNPN and SVGIG (reference sequence). V lost 1 base and J lost 6, with 10 bases in between. CDR3 in amino acids: CAWSEGLFNSPLHF. The CDR3 coding sequence is TGTGCCTGGAGTGAAGGGCTATTTAATTCACCCCTCCACTTT.

This clone appeared once. The V call is TRBV7-6, the J call TRBJ2-7; D tentatively fits TRBD1 or TRBD2 (5 bases each). V was trimmed by 1 base and J by 6 bases, leaving 10 bases between them. Per the germline V gene, CDR1 is SGHVS and CDR2 is FNYEAQ. The CDR3 contains 13 residues. CDR3 amino acids: CASSLEGSAEQYF. The DNA of the CDR3 is TGTGCCAGCAGCTTAGAGGGGAGCGCCGAGCAGTACTTC.

The rearrangement joins TRBV28 to TRBJ2-5; TRBD1 is a possible D gene (6 bases). V was cut by 3 bases and J by 5 bases, with 13 bases left in between. The CDR3 spans 14 residues. CDR1 is MDHEN and CDR2 is SYDVKM in the germline V gene. CDR3 sequence (DNA): TGTGCCAGCAGTTTGTTACAGGGAGAGGAGACCCAGTACTTC. Amino acids: CASSLLQGEETQYF.

This clone has only a few counts. The chain employs TRBV19 and TRBJ2-7; 11 bases agree with TRBD2. From germline, CDR1 is LNHDA and CDR2 SQIVND (reference sequence). CDR3 length: 15 residues. The junction had 6 bases not matched to a gene; V was cut back by 5 bases and J by 3 bases. CDR3 loop: CASSGGTSGRYEQYF. Written as DNA, the CDR3 is TGTGCCAGTAGTGGAGGGACTAGCGGCCGCTACGAGCAGTACTTC.

The chain employs TRBV29-1 and TRBJ2-7, with D perhaps given as TRBD1 or TRBD2 (5 bases each). V dropped 1 base and J dropped 4 bases, with 8 bases sitting between them. The CDR3 runs 12 residues. CDR1 is SQVTM and CDR2 is ANQGSEA in the germline V gene. The CDR3 here is CSVEGDGYEQYF. In nucleotides, the CDR3 is TGCAGCGTTGAAGGGGACGGGTACGAGCAGTACTTC.

This chain uses TRBV7-8 with TRBJ2-7, with 9 bases aligning to TRBD1. Looked up from germline, CDR1 is SGHVS and CDR2 is FQNEAQ. Trimming took 7 bases from V and 1 from J; bases not matched to a gene: 11. This CDR3 has 16 amino acids. CDR3 coding DNA: TGTGCCAGCACTCTACAGGGGGCGTCCTCTTCCTACGAGCAGTACTTC. Its translation is CASTLQGASSSYEQYF.